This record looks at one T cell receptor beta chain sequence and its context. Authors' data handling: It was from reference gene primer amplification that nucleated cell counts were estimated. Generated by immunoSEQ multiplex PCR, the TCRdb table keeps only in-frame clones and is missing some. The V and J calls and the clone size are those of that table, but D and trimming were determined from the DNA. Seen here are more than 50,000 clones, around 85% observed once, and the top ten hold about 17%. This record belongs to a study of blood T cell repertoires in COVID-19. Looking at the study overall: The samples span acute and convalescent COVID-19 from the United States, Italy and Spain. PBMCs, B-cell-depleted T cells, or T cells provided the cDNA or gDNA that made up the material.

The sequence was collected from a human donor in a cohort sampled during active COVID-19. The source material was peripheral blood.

CDR3 DNA sequence: TGTGCCAGCAGCCCCGGCCGGACACCCCTTCACGAGCAGTACTTC. Protein sequence: CASSPGRTPLHEQYF. The chain joins TRBV9 to TRBJ2-7; a weak D match, TRBD1 (5 bases). V was trimmed by 4 bases and J by 5 bases, leaving 19 bases between them. CDR3 length equals 15 residues. The germline V gene has CDR1 SGDLS and CDR2 YYNGEE.